A single sample is the source of the 21 T cell receptor beta chains below, sequenced in a study of blood T cell repertoires in COVID-19. Produced via immunoSEQ multiplex PCR; TCRdb's table is partial and in-frame only. This table holds about 230,000 clones, roughly 90% found once. The sequenced material came from PBMCs or T cells enriched from blood (not recorded which). Receptor source: a woman aged 30 to 39 with acute COVID-19.

CDR3 residues: CASRPGRRGGEKLFF. The CDR3 nucleotides read TGTGCCAGCAGGCCAGGGAGGCGCGGGGGTGAAAAACTGTTTTTT. J is TRBJ1-4 and V is TRBV6-5, with D possibly being TRBD1 (5 bases). Trimming pared 6 bases from V and 7 bases from J, leaving 18 bases between. The length of the CDR3 is 15 residues. Germline V gene data show CDR1 as MNHEY and CDR2 as SVGAGI.

The rearrangement links TRBV19 to TRBJ1-5; possible D gene TRBD1, 6 bases. Trimming removed 4 bases at V and 2 bases at J, with 15 bases between. The CDR3 spans 16 residues. Germline CDR1 is LNHDA and CDR2 is SQIVND (reference sequence). CDR3 sequence: CASSKYFRGGNQPQHF. The CDR3 coding sequence is TGTGCCAGTAGTAAATATTTCAGGGGTGGCAATCAGCCCCAGCATTTT.

V usage is TRBV30 and J usage is TRBJ2-1, with a weak D call TRBD2 (6 bases). The CDR3 covers 14 residues. Trimming shortened V by 2 bases and J by 4 bases, and 12 bases separated the two germline ends. Germline V gene data show CDR1 as GTSNPN and CDR2 as SVGIG (reference sequence). CDR3 in amino acids: CAWSPRRGYNEQFF. Written as DNA, the CDR3 is TGTGCCTGGAGTCCACGGCGGGGATACAATGAGCAGTTCTTC.

This chain joins TRBV4-1 and TRBJ1-2, with D possibly matching TRBD1 (5 bases). CDR3 length: 15 residues. CDR1 is MGHRA, CDR2 YSYEKL, per germline. The V end lost 4 bases, the J end lost 2 bases, and 14 bases lay between the germline ends. Written as DNA, the CDR3 is TGCGCCAGCAGCCCATTCGATCGACAGAACTATGGCTACACCTTC. This gives the protein CASSPFDRQNYGYTF.

V gene TRBV18 combines with J gene TRBJ2-1, with D possibly matching TRBD2 (6 bases). Deletions cut 3 bases from V and 9 bases from J, with 12 bases between. The germline V gene has CDR1 KGHSH and CDR2 LQKENI. CDR3 size: 13 residues. CDR3 residues: CASSPRREGEQFF. The DNA of the CDR3 is TGTGCCAGCTCACCGCGGCGGGAAGGTGAGCAGTTCTTC.

The chain combines TRBV7-2 with TRBJ2-5; 12 nucleotides line up with TRBD2. Germline-derived CDR1 and CDR2 are SGHTA and FQGNSA. The CDR3 spans 16 residues. The J segment lost 6 bases and the V segment lost 1 base, leaving 6 bases of the junction unmatched. The CDR3 sequence is CASSLVASGGAKTQYF. CDR3 coding DNA: TGTGCCAGCAGCTTAGTCGCTAGCGGGGGGGCAAAGACCCAGTACTTC.

The chain combines TRBV18 with TRBJ1-5; D perhaps matches TRBD1 (5 bases). Germline V gene sequence: CDR1 KGHSH, CDR2 LQKENI. With 5 bases removed from V and 4 bases from J, the gap between germline ends came to 9 bases. CDR3 length equals 13 residues. The CDR3 sequence: CASSTTGNQPQHF. Here the CDR3 DNA reads TGTGCCAGCTCAACAACAGGAAATCAGCCCCAGCATTTT.

With regard to this clone: Other DNA sequences in the same sample also yield this CDR3. The chain couples TRBV5-1 to TRBJ1-2; 10 bases map to TRBD1. V shed 0 bases and J 5 bases; nucleotides not matched to a gene: 1. The CDR3 loop spans 14 amino acids. Germline V lookup: CDR1 SGHRS, CDR2 YFSETQ. Here the CDR3 DNA reads TGCGCCAGCAGCTTGGGGGACAGGGGATATGGCTACACCTTC. Translated: CASSLGDRGYGYTF.

The chain has TRBV19 and TRBJ2-1; D is perhaps TRBD1 (6 bases). The CDR3 consists of 15 residues. V lost 5 bases and J 0 bases, leaving 11 bases between the germline ends. Germline V lookup: CDR1 LNHDA, CDR2 SQIVND (reference sequence). The DNA for the CDR3 is TGTGCCAGTAGTCCTGGCAGGGGCTCCTACAATGAGCAGTTCTTC. This encodes CASSPGRGSYNEQFF.

This clone was observed a few times. The CDR3 is CASSYIASYTEAFF. CDR3 coding DNA: TGTGCCAGCAGTTATATCGCCAGTTACACTGAAGCTTTCTTT. The V call is TRBV6-5, the J call TRBJ1-1, with unresolved D. The V end lost 3 bases, the J end lost 3 bases, and 11 bases lay between the germline ends. This CDR3 is built from 14 residues. Germline V CDR1 and CDR2: MNHEY, SVGAGI.

This chain links TRBV10-3 with TRBJ1-1, with 8 bases that match TRBD1. The CDR3 sequence is 15 residues long. Trimming cost V 2 bases and J 1 base; bases outside gene matches: 3. Per the germline V gene, CDR1 is ENHRY and CDR2 is SYGVKD. DNA of the CDR3: TGTGCCATCAGTGAGAAACAGGGGGGGAACACTGAAGCTTTCTTT. Translated, it gives CAISEKQGGNTEAFF.

The rearrangement uses TRBV15 and TRBJ2-2, with a tentative D call TRBD2 (5 bases). V was shortened by 8 bases and J by 1 base, with 14 bases between the two germline ends. Germline loops: CDR1 LNHNV, CDR2 YYDKDF (reference sequence). The CDR3 totals 15 residues. The CDR3 region is CATSKIGVNTGELFF. The CDR3 DNA sequence: TGTGCCACCTCAAAAATCGGGGTGAACACCGGGGAGCTGTTTTTT.

This clone was seen a few times. V is TRBV18 and J is TRBJ1-1; D not certain. Trimming took 3 bases from V and 6 from J, leaving 11 bases between them. The CDR3 runs 13 residues. The germline gives CDR1 KGHSH, CDR2 LQKENI. Here the CDR3 reads CASSPPETSEAFF. The CDR3 bases are TGTGCCAGCTCACCGCCAGAAACCTCTGAAGCTTTCTTT. Full variable domain (outside the CDR3, taken from reference TRBV18 and TRBJ1-1): NAGVMQNPRHLVRRRGQEARLRCSPMKGHSHVYWYRQLPEEGLKFMVYLQKENIIDESGMPKERFSAEFPKEGPSILRIQQVVRGDSAAYFCASSPPETSEAFFGQGTRLTVV.

The chain uses TRBV5-1 and TRBJ2-5; 7 bases are a match to TRBD1. This CDR3 contains 14 residues. V lost 0 bases, J lost 6 bases, and 5 bases stayed unmatched. The germline V gene encodes CDR1 SGHRS and CDR2 YFSETQ. CDR3 sequence: CASSLEGGQKTQYF. The CDR3, as DNA: TGCGCCAGCAGCTTGGAAGGGGGCCAGAAGACCCAGTACTTC.

This clone turned up a few times. The chain links TRBV11-2 to TRBJ1-4; a weak D match, TRBD1 (6 bases). This CDR3 is 14 amino acids long. V lost 2 bases and J 6 bases, leaving 10 bases between the germline ends. Per germline, CDR1 SGHAT and CDR2 FQNNGV. In DNA form, the CDR3 reads TGTGCCAGCAGCTTACGGGGGGGCGATGAAAAACTGTTTTTT. It is translated as CASSLRGGDEKLFF.

The J gene is TRBJ2-7, the V gene TRBV28; D gene uncertain. V gave up 8 bases and J gave up 2 bases, with 16 bases separating them. The CDR3 totals 14 residues. Germline lookup yields CDR1 MDHEN and CDR2 SYDVKM. The CDR3 here is CASLESGSTYEQYF. DNA of the CDR3: TGTGCCAGCCTGGAGAGTGGGTCTACCTACGAGCAGTACTTC.

This chain connects TRBV19 to TRBJ2-7; 12 nucleotides line up with TRBD2. With V trimmed by 1 base and J by 0 bases, 7 bases remained unmatched. This CDR3 has 18 amino acids. Per germline, CDR1 LNHDA and CDR2 SQIVND (reference sequence). In nucleotides, the CDR3 is TGTGCCAGTAGTATAGTAGCACTAGCGGGGGGCTACTCCTACGAGCAGTACTTC. Protein product: CASSIVALAGGYSYEQYF.

This clone was seen only once. This sequence joins TRBV6-6 and TRBJ1-1; possible D gene TRBD1, 6 bases. Germline V lookup: CDR1 MNHNY, CDR2 SVGAGI (reference sequence). V was trimmed by 8 bases and J by 7 bases, leaving 11 bases between them. There are 11 residues in the CDR3. CDR3 sequence (DNA): TGTGCCAGCGGACAGAATCGTGAAGCTTTCTTT. Amino acids: CASGQNREAFF.

This clone was observed a handful of times. The chain joins TRBV5-4 to TRBJ2-3; TRBD2 aligns across 9 bases. This CDR3 is built from 19 residues. V lost 4 bases and J lost 0; bases outside the gene matches: 15. Germline V gene sequence: CDR1 SGHNT, CDR2 YYREEE (reference sequence). Written as DNA, the CDR3 is TGTGCCAGCAGCACCCTGACTGGCGGGGGGGTTTTCAGCACAGATACGCAGTATTTT. As protein: CASSTLTGGGVFSTDTQYF. The full variable domain, completed using reference TRBV5-4 and TRBJ2-3, is ETGVTQSPTHLIKTRGQQVTLRCSSQSGHNTVSWYQQALGQGPQFIFQYYREEENGRGNFPPRFSGLQFPNYSSELNVNALELDDSALYLCASSTLTGGGVFSTDTQYFGPGTRLTVL.

CDR3 nucleotides: TGCAGCGCTGTGGTCCTCGAGGACACCGGGGAGCTGTTTTTT. Translating it yields CSAVVLEDTGELFF. The chain is built from TRBV29-1 and TRBJ2-2, with no clear D. Germline V lookup: CDR1 SQVTM, CDR2 ANQGSEA. The CDR3 runs to 14 residues. V was cut by 7 bases and J by 3 bases, with 15 bases left in between.

The chain uses TRBV28 and TRBJ2-5; TRBD1 matches 10 bases. Germline CDR1 reads MDHEN; CDR2 reads SYDVKM. After removal of 4 bases from V and 5 bases from J, the junction contained 10 bases not matched to a gene. The CDR3 is 16 residues long. The CDR3 loop reads CASSSYRQGAFETQYF. The DNA of the CDR3 is TGTGCCAGCAGTTCCTACCGACAGGGGGCATTCGAGACCCAGTACTTC.